The 10 T cell receptor beta chains listed next were all sequenced from one sample in a study of T cell changes during pregnancy in multiple sclerosis. Profiled with immunoSEQ multiplex PCR; TCRdb holds only in-frame clones, not every one. The table lists around 50,000 clones, about nine tenths of them singletons. The sequencing here drew on CD4+ T cells from peripheral blood mononuclear cells, taken in the third trimester of pregnancy. These receptors all stem from a female donor with multiple sclerosis, enrolled in a pregnancy study.

V gene TRBV5-5 combines with J gene TRBJ2-1; 11 bases match TRBD2. The CDR3 spans 17 residues. Trimming cost V 3 bases and J 0 bases; bases outside gene matches: 5. Germline V CDR1 and CDR2: SGHKS, YYEKEE (reference sequence). CDR3 in DNA: TGTGCCAGCAGCTCGCTAGCGGGGGGACACTCCTACAATGAGCAGTTCTTC. Protein: CASSSLAGGHSYNEQFF. The full variable domain, its missing parts supplied by reference TRBV5-5 and TRBJ2-1, is DAGVTQSPTHLIKTRGQQVTLRCSPISGHKSVSWYQQVLGQGPQFIFQYYEKEERGRGNFPDRFSARQFPNYSSELNVNALLLGDSALYLCASSSLAGGHSYNEQFFGPGTRLTVL.

The DNA of the CDR3 is TGTGCCAGCAGCTCAATAGCGGGGGCTCACGAGCAGTTCTTC. The encoded protein is CASSSIAGAHEQFF. The chain couples TRBV7-3 to TRBJ2-1, with 9 bases that match TRBD2. V dropped 4 bases and J dropped 10; count of bases not matched to a gene: 8. Germline V gives CDR1 SGHTA, CDR2 FQGTGA. This CDR3 spans 14 amino acids.

The CDR3, as DNA: TGTGCCAGCAGTGAAACGGGGCTGATCAGGGGGGAGCAGTTCTTC. Its translation is CASSETGLIRGEQFF. The genes are TRBV6-1 and TRBJ2-1; 7 nucleotides agree with TRBD1. J was trimmed by 10 bases and V by 2 bases; bases with no gene match: 11. The CDR3 has 15 amino acids. Germline V gives CDR1 MNHNS, CDR2 SASEGT.

The chain combines TRBV9 with TRBJ2-3; D unclear. This CDR3 comprises 14 residues. Germline CDR1 reads SGDLS; CDR2 reads YYNGEE. V lost 6 bases and J lost 0, with 11 bases in between. CDR3 nucleotide sequence: TGTGCCAGCAACCCCGGCGGAAGCACAGATACGCAGTATTTT. It is translated as CASNPGGSTDTQYF. Looking up the rest from reference TRBV9 and TRBJ2-3 gives the full variable domain: DSGVTQTPKHLITATGQRVTLRCSPRSGDLSVYWYQQSLDQGLQFLIQYYNGEERAKGNILERFSAQQFPDLHSELNLSSLELGDSALYFCASNPGGSTDTQYFGPGTRLTVL.

The chain links TRBV5-6 to TRBJ2-6, with unresolved D. This CDR3 spans 15 amino acids. Trimming took off 2 bases at V and 1 base at J, with 7 bases between the two ends. CDR1 and CDR2 (germline): SGHDT, YYEEEE. CDR3 nucleotides: TGTGCCAGCAGCTTCTCGGTGTCTGGGGCCAACGTCCTGACTTTC. This sequence encodes CASSFSVSGANVLTF.

The rearrangement joins TRBV6-1 to TRBJ1-6; tentative D call: TRBD1 (6 bases). This CDR3 spans 15 amino acids. From germline, CDR1 is MNHNS and CDR2 SASEGT. Trimming pared 2 bases from V and 8 bases from J, leaving 13 bases between. Written as DNA, the CDR3 is TGTGCCAGCAGTGAAAGGCAGGGGACCCATTCACCCCTCCACTTT. It encodes CASSERQGTHSPLHF.

The chain links TRBV5-1 to TRBJ2-2; 7 nucleotides line up with TRBD1. CDR1 SGHRS and CDR2 YFSETQ come from the germline V gene. CDR3 length: 15 amino acids. V was clipped by 2 bases and J by 4 bases; unmatched bases: 5. CDR3 in DNA: TGCGCCAGCAGCTTCTGGGACAGAGCCACCGGGGAGCTGTTTTTT. This codes for CASSFWDRATGELFF.

The chain uses TRBV25-1 and TRBJ1-2; possibly TRBD1 for D (6 bases). The CDR3 is 14 amino acids. V dropped 5 bases and J dropped 4 bases, with 14 bases sitting between them. CDR1 and CDR2 from the germline V gene are MGHDK and SYGVNS. The CDR3 sequence: CASSPATGSYGYTF. As DNA, the CDR3 is TGTGCCAGCAGTCCGGCGACAGGAAGCTATGGCTACACCTTC.

The chain employs TRBV7-9 and TRBJ2-5; TRBD1 matches 7 bases. Germline assignment: CDR1 SEHNR and CDR2 FQNEAQ (reference sequence). The CDR3 has 17 residues. The ends lost 1 base at V and 4 bases at J; junction bases unmatched: 12. In DNA form, the CDR3 reads TGTGCCAGCAGCTTAGGGACAGGAGTTACAGAAAGAGAGACCCAGTACTTC. Its protein is CASSLGTGVTERETQYF. Together with reference TRBV7-9 and TRBJ2-5, the CDR3 gives the full variable domain: DTGVSQNPRHKITKRGQNVTFRCDPISEHNRLYWYRQTLGQGPEFLTYFQNEAQLEKSRLLSDRFSAERPKGSFSTLEIQRTEQGDSAMYLCASSLGTGVTERETQYFGPGTRLLVL.

This clone was recorded once. This rearrangement joins TRBV6-6 to TRBJ1-5, with D perhaps TRBD1 (5 bases). V was pared by 6 bases and J by 3 bases, with 15 bases between. The germline V gene has CDR1 MNHNY and CDR2 SVGAGI (reference sequence). This CDR3 comprises 15 residues. Here the CDR3 reads CASRRQGSNNQPQHF. The CDR3 DNA is TGTGCCAGCAGGCGGCAGGGTAGTAACAATCAGCCCCAGCATTTT.